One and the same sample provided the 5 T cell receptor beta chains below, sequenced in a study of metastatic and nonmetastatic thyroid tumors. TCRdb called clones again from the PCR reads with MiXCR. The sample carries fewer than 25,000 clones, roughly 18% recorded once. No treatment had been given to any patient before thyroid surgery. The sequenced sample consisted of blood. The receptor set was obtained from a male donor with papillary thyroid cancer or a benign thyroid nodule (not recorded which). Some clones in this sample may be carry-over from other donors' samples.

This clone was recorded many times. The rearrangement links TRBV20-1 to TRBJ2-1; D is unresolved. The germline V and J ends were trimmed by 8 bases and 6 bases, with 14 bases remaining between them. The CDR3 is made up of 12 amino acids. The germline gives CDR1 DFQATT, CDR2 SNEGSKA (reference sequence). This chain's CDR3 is CSPTAYGNEQFF. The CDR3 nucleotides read TGCAGTCCGACCGCCTACGGCAATGAGCAGTTCTTC.

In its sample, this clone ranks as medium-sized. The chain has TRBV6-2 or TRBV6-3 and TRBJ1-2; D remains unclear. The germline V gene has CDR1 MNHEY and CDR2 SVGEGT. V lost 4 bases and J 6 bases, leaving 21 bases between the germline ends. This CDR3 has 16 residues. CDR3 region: CASSSHDPMREHGYTF. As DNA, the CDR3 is TGTGCCAGCAGTTCACATGACCCAATGCGGGAGCATGGCTACACCTTC.

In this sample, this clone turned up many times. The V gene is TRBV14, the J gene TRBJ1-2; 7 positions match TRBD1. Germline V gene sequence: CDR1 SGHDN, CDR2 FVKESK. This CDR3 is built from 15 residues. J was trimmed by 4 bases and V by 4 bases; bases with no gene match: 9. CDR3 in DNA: TGTGCCAGCAGCCCAGCCCGACAGGGCCGCTATGGCTACACCTTC. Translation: CASSPARQGRYGYTF.

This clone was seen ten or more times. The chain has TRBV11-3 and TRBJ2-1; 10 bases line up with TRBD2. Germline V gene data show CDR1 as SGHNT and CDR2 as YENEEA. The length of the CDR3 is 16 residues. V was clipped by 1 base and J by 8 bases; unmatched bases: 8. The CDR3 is CASSLGSSGRGYEQFF. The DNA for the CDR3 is TGTGCCAGCAGCTTAGGTTCTAGCGGGAGAGGCTATGAGCAGTTCTTC.

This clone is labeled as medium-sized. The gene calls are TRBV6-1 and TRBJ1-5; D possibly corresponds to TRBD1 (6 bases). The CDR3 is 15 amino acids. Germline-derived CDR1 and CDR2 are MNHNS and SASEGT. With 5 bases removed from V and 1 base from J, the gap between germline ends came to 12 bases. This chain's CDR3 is CASSLRGLSNQPQHF. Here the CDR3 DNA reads TGTGCCAGCAGTCTCAGGGGCTTGAGCAATCAGCCCCAGCATTTT.